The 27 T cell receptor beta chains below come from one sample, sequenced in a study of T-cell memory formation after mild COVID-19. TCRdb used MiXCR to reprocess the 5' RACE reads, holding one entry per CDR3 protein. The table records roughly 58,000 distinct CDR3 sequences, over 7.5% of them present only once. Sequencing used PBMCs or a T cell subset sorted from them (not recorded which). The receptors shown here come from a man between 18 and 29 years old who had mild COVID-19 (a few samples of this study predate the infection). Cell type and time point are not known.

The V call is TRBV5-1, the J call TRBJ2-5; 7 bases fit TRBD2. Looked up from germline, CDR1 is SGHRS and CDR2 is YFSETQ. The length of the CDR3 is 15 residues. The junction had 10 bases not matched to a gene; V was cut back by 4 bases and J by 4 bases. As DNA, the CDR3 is TGCGCCAGCAGCAGAAGCGCGGGGGAGGGAGAGACCCAGTACTTC. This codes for CASSRSAGEGETQYF. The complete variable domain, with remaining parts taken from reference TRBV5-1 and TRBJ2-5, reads KAGVTQTPRYLIKTRGQQVTLSCSPISGHRSVSWYQQTPGQGLQFLFEYFSETQRNKGNFPGRFSGRQFSNSRSEMNVSTLELGDSALYLCASSRSAGEGETQYFGPGTRLLVL.

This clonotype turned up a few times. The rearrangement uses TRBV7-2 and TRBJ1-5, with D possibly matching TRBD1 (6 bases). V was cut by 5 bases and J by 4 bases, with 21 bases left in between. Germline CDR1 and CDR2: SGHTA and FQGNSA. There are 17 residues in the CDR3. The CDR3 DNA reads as TGTGCCAGCAGCCCTCAGATGGGGCAGGGGAGGAATCAGCCCCAGCATTTT. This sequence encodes CASSPQMGQGRNQPQHF.

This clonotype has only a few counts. In DNA form, the CDR3 reads TGTGCCAGCAGCTTCGGGGCCTACAATGAGCAGTTCTTC. Amino acid sequence: CASSFGAYNEQFF. This chain connects TRBV5-4 to TRBJ2-1; tentatively, D is TRBD2 (5 bases). Germline loops: CDR1 SGHNT, CDR2 YYREEE (reference sequence). V lost 2 bases to trimming and J lost 2 bases, with 5 bases between them. The CDR3 extends over 13 amino acids.

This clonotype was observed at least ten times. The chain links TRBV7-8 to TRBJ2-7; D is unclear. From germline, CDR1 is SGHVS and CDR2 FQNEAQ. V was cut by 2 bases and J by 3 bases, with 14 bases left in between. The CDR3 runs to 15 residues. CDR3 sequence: CASSLPPTGIYEQYF. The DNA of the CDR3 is TGTGCCAGCAGCTTACCGCCCACCGGAATCTACGAGCAGTACTTC.

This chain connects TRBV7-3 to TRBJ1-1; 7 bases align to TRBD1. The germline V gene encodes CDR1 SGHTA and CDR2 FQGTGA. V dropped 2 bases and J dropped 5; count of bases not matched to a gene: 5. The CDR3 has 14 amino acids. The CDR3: CASSLQGVETEAFF. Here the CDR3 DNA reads TGTGCCAGCAGCTTACAGGGGGTAGAAACTGAAGCTTTCTTT. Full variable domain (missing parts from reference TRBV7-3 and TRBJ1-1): GAGVSQTPSNKVTEKGKYVELRCDPISGHTALYWYRQSLGQGPEFLIYFQGTGAADDSGLPNDRFFAVRPEGSVSTLKIQRTERGDSAVYLCASSLQGVETEAFFGQGTRLTVV.

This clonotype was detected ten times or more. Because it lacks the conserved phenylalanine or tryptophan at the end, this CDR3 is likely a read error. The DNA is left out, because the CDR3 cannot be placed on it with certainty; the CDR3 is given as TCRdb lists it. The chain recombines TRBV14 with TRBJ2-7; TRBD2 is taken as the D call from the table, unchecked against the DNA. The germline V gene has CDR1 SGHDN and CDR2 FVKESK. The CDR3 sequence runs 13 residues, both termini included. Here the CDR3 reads CASSHPTAGGHHI.

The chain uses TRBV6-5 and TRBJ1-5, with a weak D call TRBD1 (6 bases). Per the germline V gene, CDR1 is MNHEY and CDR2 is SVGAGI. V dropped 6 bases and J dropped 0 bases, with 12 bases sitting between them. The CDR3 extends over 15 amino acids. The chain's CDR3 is CASSSTGNSNQPQHF. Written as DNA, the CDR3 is TGTGCCAGCAGCTCCACAGGGAATAGCAATCAGCCCCAGCATTTT.

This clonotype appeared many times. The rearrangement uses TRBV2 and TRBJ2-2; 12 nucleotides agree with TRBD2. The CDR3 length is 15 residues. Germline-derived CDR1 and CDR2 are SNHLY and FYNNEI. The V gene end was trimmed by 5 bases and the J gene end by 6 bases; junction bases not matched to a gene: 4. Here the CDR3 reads CASSPPSGGAGELFF. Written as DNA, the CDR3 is TGTGCCAGCAGTCCTCCTAGCGGGGGGGCCGGGGAGCTGTTTTTT.

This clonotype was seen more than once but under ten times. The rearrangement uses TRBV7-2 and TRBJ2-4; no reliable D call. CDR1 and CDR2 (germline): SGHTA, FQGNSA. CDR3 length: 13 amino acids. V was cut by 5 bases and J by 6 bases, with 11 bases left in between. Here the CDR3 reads CASSLSRLNIQYF. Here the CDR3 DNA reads TGTGCCAGCAGCCTTAGTCGGTTAAACATTCAGTACTTC.

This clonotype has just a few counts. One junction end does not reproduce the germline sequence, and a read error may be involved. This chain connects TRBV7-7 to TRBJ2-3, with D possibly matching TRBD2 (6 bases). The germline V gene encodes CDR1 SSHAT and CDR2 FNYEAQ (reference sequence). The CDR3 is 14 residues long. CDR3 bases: TGTGCTAGCAGCGTTGGAGGGCTTGGAGATACGCAGTATTTT. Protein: CASSVGGLGDTQYF.

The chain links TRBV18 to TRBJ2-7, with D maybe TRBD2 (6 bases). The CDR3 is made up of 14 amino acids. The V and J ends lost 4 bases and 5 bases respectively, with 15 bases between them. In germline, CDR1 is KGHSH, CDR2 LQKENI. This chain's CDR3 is CASSQPGGVDEQYF. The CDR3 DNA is TGTGCCAGCTCACAACCCGGGGGTGTCGACGAGCAGTACTTC.

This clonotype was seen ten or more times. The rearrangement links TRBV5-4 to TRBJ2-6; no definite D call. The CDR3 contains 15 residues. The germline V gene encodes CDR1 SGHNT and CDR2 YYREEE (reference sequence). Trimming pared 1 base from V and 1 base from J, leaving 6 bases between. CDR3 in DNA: TGTGCCAGCAGCTTGCCAGGTTCTGGGGCCAACGTCCTGACTTTC. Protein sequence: CASSLPGSGANVLTF.

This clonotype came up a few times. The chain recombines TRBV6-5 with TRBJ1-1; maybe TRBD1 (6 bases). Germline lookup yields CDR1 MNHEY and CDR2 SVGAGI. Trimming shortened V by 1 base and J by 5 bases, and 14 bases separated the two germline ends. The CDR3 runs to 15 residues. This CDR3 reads CASSYLGRGETEAFF. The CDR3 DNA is TGTGCCAGCAGTTACTTGGGCAGGGGTGAGACTGAAGCTTTCTTT.

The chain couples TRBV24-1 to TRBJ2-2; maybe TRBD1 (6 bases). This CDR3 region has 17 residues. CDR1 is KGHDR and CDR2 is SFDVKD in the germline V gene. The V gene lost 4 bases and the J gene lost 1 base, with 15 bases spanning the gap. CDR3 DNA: TGTGCCACCAGTGACGGAATCCGGGACATGAACACCGGGGAGCTGTTTTTT. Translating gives CATSDGIRDMNTGELFF.

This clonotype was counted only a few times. CDR3 loop: CATSRDRAYSNQPQHF. The CDR3 DNA reads TGTGCCACCAGCAGAGATCGAGCCTATAGCAATCAGCCCCAGCATTTT. V usage is TRBV15 and J usage is TRBJ1-5; D not certain. Trimming removed 0 bases from V and 0 bases from J, with 9 bases in between. The CDR3 covers 16 residues. The germline gives CDR1 LNHNV, CDR2 YYDKDF (reference sequence).

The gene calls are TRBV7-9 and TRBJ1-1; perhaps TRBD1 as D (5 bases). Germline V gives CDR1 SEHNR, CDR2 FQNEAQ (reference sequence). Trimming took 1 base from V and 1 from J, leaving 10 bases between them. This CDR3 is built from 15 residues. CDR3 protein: CASSLGRVGNTEAFF. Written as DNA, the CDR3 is TGTGCCAGCAGCTTAGGCAGGGTGGGGAACACTGAAGCTTTCTTT. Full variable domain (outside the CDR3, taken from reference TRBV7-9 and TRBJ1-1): DTGVSQNPRHKITKRGQNVTFRCDPISEHNRLYWYRQTLGQGPEFLTYFQNEAQLEKSRLLSDRFSAERPKGSFSTLEIQRTEQGDSAMYLCASSLGRVGNTEAFFGQGTRLTVV.

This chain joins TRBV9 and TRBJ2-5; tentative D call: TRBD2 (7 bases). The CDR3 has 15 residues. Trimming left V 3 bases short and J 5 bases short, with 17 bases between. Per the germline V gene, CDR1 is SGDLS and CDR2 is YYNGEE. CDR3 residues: CASSAMGGAEETQYF. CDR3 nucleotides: TGTGCCAGCAGCGCTATGGGGGGGGCGGAGGAGACCCAGTACTTC.

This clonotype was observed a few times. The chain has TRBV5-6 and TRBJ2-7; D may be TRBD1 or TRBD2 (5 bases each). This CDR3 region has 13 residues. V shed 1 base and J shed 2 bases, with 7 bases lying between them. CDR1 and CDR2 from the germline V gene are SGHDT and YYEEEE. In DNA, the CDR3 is TGTGCCAGCAGCTTGCAGGGAGCCTACGAGCAGTACTTC. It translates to CASSLQGAYEQYF. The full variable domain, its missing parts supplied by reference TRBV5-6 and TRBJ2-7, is DAGVTQSPTHLIKTRGQQVTLRCSPKSGHDTVSWYQQALGQGPQFIFQYYEEEERQRGNFPDRFSGHQFPNYSSELNVNALLLGDSALYLCASSLQGAYEQYFGPGTRLTVT.

The CDR3 region has the DNA TGTGCCAGCAGCGACCGGGGCCCGGCGAATACGCAGTATTTT. It encodes CASSDRGPANTQYF. This chain uses TRBV7-2 with TRBJ2-3; D is possibly TRBD1 or TRBD2 (5 bases each). CDR3 length: 14 amino acids. The germline V gene has CDR1 SGHTA and CDR2 FQGNSA. Trimming removed 5 bases from V and 7 bases from J, with 16 bases in between.

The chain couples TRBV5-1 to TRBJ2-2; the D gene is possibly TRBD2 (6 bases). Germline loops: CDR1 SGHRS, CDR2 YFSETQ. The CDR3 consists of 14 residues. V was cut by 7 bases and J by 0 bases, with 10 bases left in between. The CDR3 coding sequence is TGCGCCAGCTGGAGGGGCGCGAACACCGGGGAGCTGTTTTTT. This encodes CASWRGANTGELFF.

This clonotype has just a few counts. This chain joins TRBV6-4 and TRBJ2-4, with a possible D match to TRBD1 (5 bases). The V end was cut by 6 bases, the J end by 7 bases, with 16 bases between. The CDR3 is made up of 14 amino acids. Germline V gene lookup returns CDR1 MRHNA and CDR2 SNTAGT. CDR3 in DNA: TGTGCCAGCAGCGCCGGCTTAGGGGCCAACATTCAGTACTTC. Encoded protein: CASSAGLGANIQYF.

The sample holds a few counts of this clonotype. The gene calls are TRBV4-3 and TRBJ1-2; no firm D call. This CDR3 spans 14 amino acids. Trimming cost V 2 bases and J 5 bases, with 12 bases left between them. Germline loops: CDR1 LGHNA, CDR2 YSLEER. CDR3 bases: TGCGCCAGCAGCCAAACAAGAGGGTCATATGGCTACACCTTC. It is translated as CASSQTRGSYGYTF.

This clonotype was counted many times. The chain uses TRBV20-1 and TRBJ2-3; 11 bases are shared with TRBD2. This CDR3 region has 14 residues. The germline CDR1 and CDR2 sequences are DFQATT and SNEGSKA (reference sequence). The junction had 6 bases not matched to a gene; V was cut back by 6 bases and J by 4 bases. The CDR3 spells CSAPVAGGSDTQYF. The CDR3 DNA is TGCAGTGCCCCGGTAGCGGGGGGGTCAGATACGCAGTATTTT.

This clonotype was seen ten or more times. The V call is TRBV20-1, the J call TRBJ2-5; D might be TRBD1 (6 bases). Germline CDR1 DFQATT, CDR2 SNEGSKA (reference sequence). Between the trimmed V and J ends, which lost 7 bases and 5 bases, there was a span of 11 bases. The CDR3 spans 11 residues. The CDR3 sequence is CSGGPGETQYF. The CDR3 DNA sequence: TGCAGTGGGGGGCCCGGCGAGACCCAGTACTTC.

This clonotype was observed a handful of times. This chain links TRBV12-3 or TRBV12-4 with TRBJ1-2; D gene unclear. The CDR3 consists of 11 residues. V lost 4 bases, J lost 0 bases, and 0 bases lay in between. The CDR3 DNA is TGTGCCAGCAGTTCTAACTATGGCTACACCTTC. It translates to CASSSNYGYTF.

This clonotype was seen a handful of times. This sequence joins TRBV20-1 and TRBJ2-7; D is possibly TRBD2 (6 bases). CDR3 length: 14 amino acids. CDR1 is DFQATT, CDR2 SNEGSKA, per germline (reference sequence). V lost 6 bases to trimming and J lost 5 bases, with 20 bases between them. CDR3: CSARDRLLGNEQYV. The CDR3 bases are TGCAGTGCGCGGGACCGTCTATTGGGGAACGAGCAGTACGTC.

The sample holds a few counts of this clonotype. The CDR3 is CASGSSGGDSETQYF. CDR3 in DNA: TGCGCCAGCGGATCCAGCGGGGGGGACTCAGAGACCCAGTACTTC. The rearrangement uses TRBV5-1 and TRBJ2-5; 10 bases line up with TRBD2. Trimming removed 7 bases from V and 4 bases from J; junction bases left unmatched: 10. The CDR3 extends over 15 amino acids. Germline V CDR1 and CDR2: SGHRS, YFSETQ. Variable domain in full (rest from reference TRBV5-1 and TRBJ2-5): KAGVTQTPRYLIKTRGQQVTLSCSPISGHRSVSWYQQTPGQGLQFLFEYFSETQRNKGNFPGRFSGRQFSNSRSEMNVSTLELGDSALYLCASGSSGGDSETQYFGPGTRLLVL.